This T cell receptor (beta chain) appears in the sequencing data of a study of blood T cells in healthy people across ages. The wider study: There was about one barcoded beta molecule captured by template switching per two T cells.

The CDR3 totals 14 residues. Points on this clonotype: The antigen is undetermined.

A second PCR, run for roughly 7 to 12 cycles, used a sample-barcoded 5' primer plus a J-beta primer mix. TCRdb re-analysed the 5' RACE reads in MiXCR, keeping a single row per CDR3 protein. Among around 780,000 distinct CDR3 sequences listed, roughly three fifths were seen once. Points from the study as a whole: The study could not conclusively compare naive and antigen-experienced cells, given its unsorted PBMCs.

Sequencing was performed on blood. This receptor was taken from a man in his forties in good health. The genes are TRBV12-3 or TRBV12-4 and TRBJ2-4; D is possibly TRBD1 (6 bases). The end of the DNA fits TRBJ2-7 better, so the J call may be wrong. As DNA, the CDR3 is TGTGCCAGCAGTATGGGGGCCTACGGGGACGAGCAGTACTTC. Translation: CASSMGAYGDEQYF.